The 32 T cell receptor beta chains below come from one sample, sequenced in a study of blood T cells in healthy people across ages. Alongside a J-beta primer mix, a sample-barcoded 5' primer served in a second PCR lasting about 7 to 12 cycles. TCRdb independently ran MiXCR on the 5' RACE reads; one entry per CDR3 protein. The sample contains 600,000 or so distinct CDR3 sequences, less than 35% of which appear only once. Sequences were obtained from blood. The source of these receptors is a woman over 75 in good health.

This clonotype occurred many times. Possible read error: a much larger clone is one base away. This chain links TRBV6-5 with TRBJ2-7, with 10 bases lining up with TRBD1. CDR3 length: 14 amino acids. CDR1 is MNHEY and CDR2 is SVGAGI in the germline V gene. Trimming cost V 6 bases and J 2 bases; bases outside gene matches: 4. In DNA, the CDR3 is TGTGCCAGCAGGGCGGGACAGGGGACCTACGAGCAGTACTTC. Its translation: CASRAGQGTYEQYF.

This clonotype was observed at least ten times. The chain employs TRBV12-3 or TRBV12-4 and TRBJ1-2; tentatively, D is TRBD1 (5 bases). Trimming pared 4 bases from V and 3 bases from J, leaving 12 bases between. CDR3 size: 14 residues. CDR3 in amino acids: CASSSYGGDYGYTF. The DNA of the CDR3 is TGTGCCAGCAGTTCGTACGGGGGTGACTATGGCTACACCTTC.

A few counts support this clonotype. The chain links TRBV7-8 to TRBJ1-2; 9 bases align to TRBD1. The V segment lost 2 bases and the J segment 2 bases; nucleotides outside the gene matches: 3. The CDR3 length is 15 residues. Germline CDR1 SGHVS, CDR2 FQNEAQ. CDR3 sequence: CASSLSTGGNYGYTF. The CDR3 DNA reads as TGTGCCAGCAGCTTAAGTACAGGGGGCAACTATGGCTACACCTTC.

The rearrangement joins TRBV6-6 to TRBJ1-2; D is unclear. Per germline, CDR1 MNHNY and CDR2 SVGAGI (reference sequence). This CDR3 is 13 amino acids long. V was shortened by 4 bases and J by 2 bases, with 8 bases between the two germline ends. CDR3 in DNA: TGTGCCAGCAGTTCCCTGCAGAACTATGGCTACACCTTC. This gives the protein CASSSLQNYGYTF.

This clonotype was found many times. The chain uses TRBV2 and TRBJ1-2, with 9 bases aligning to TRBD1. Unmatched junction bases numbered 3, after V lost 7 bases and J lost 3 bases. CDR1 SNHLY and CDR2 FYNNEI come from the germline V gene. The CDR3 length is 13 residues. The CDR3 here is CASNRDRDYGYTF. The DNA for the CDR3 is TGTGCCAGCAACCGGGACAGGGACTATGGCTACACCTTC.

As for this clonotype: The junction and the germline gene differ at one end; a read error may be behind it. The V gene is TRBV6-5, the J gene TRBJ1-5; D is uncertain. From germline, CDR1 is MNHEY and CDR2 SVGAGI. This CDR3 contains 13 residues. CDR3 nucleotide sequence: TGTGCCAGCGCACCGATTAGCCATCAGCCCCAGCATTTT. Translating gives CASAPISHQPQHF.

This clonotype was found many times. The CDR3 loop is CASSLVRVGSYNEQFF. The CDR3, as DNA: TGTGCCAGCAGCTTAGTTAGGGTAGGGTCCTACAATGAGCAGTTCTTC. The chain is built from TRBV7-9 and TRBJ2-1; D not certain. Trimming removed 1 base from V and 1 base from J, with 11 bases in between. The CDR3 sequence is 16 residues long. The V gene's germline CDR1 is SEHNR and CDR2 FQNEAQ (reference sequence).

The table lists this clonotype with many counts. The CDR3 here is CSASLEGANTDTQYF. DNA of the CDR3: TGCAGTGCTTCCCTTGAGGGGGCCAACACAGATACGCAGTATTTT. J is TRBJ2-3 and V is TRBV20-1, with TRBD1 matching over 7 bases. Germline values: CDR1 DFQATT, CDR2 SNEGSKA (reference sequence). J lost 2 bases, V lost 5 bases, and 10 bases had no gene match. The CDR3 runs 15 residues.

This clonotype was seen repeatedly, ten times or more. The V call is TRBV20-1, the J call TRBJ2-3; 7 bases map to TRBD1. The V segment lost 7 bases and the J segment 6 bases; nucleotides outside the gene matches: 4. Germline V gives CDR1 DFQATT, CDR2 SNEGSKA (reference sequence). The CDR3 has 11 amino acids. The CDR3: CSGDRADTQYF. In nucleotides, the CDR3 is TGCAGTGGAGACAGGGCCGATACGCAGTATTTT.

This clonotype has more than one count but fewer than ten. The chain recombines TRBV9 with TRBJ2-2; D remains unclear. This CDR3 is built from 12 residues. Per germline, CDR1 SGDLS and CDR2 YYNGEE. V was cut by 3 bases and J by 4 bases, with 4 bases left in between. The chain's CDR3 is CASSASTGELFF. The CDR3 DNA reads TGTGCCAGCAGCGCAAGCACCGGGGAGCTGTTTTTT.

As regards this clonotype: This sequence may be a read error, since a much larger clone differs from it by one base. The gene calls are TRBV6-1 and TRBJ2-1, with D hard to call. Matching the DNA end better, TRBJ2-7 makes the J call doubtful. The CDR3 runs to 15 residues. Germline-derived CDR1 and CDR2 are MNHNS and SASEGT. CDR3 nucleotide sequence: TGTGCCAGCAGTGAATGGGCTACTTCCTACAATGAGCAGTACTTC. Translation gives CASSEWATSYNEQYF.

This clonotype was detected ten times or more. The CDR3 DNA reads as TGCAGCGTTTCGGACGGCCGCAATCAGCCCCAGCATTTT. Translating gives CSVSDGRNQPQHF. V gene TRBV29-1 combines with J gene TRBJ1-5; unclear D gene. The CDR3 sequence is 13 residues long. Trimming took off 5 bases at V and 2 bases at J, with 10 bases between the two ends. Germline V gene data show CDR1 as SQVTM and CDR2 as ANQGSEA.

A remark on this clonotype: No conserved phenylalanine or tryptophan ends this CDR3, so it is likely a read error. The chain is built from TRBV11-1 and TRBJ2-6; D is possibly TRBD2 (6 bases). The CDR3 length is 16 residues. CDR1 and CDR2 from the germline V gene are SGHAT and FQDESV (reference sequence). DNA of the CDR3: TGTGCCAGCAGCTTTAACGCGGGGTCTGGGGCCGACGTCCTGACTTGC. Translation: CASSFNAGSGADVLTC.

This clonotype has a count of ten or more. This chain links TRBV6-1 with TRBJ1-2; the match to TRBD1 covers 10 bases. Germline V gives CDR1 MNHNS, CDR2 SASEGT. With 5 bases clipped from V and 0 bases from J, the junction kept 9 bases outside the gene matches. This CDR3 is built from 17 residues. CDR3 residues: CASSPWTGGYSNYGYTF. The DNA for the CDR3 is TGTGCCAGCAGTCCATGGACAGGGGGTTACTCTAACTATGGCTACACCTTC.

V gene TRBV3-1 combines with J gene TRBJ1-1; D unclear. There are 12 residues in the CDR3. Germline V gene data show CDR1 as LGHDT and CDR2 as YNNKEL (reference sequence). Trimming removed 1 base from V and 4 bases from J, with 4 bases in between. CDR3 sequence (DNA): TGTGCCAGCAGCCAAGGGCCCACTGAAGCTTTCTTT. Amino acids: CASSQGPTEAFF.

This clonotype has a count of ten or more. This chain uses TRBV29-1 with TRBJ1-1, with a weak D call TRBD1 (5 bases). There are 13 residues in the CDR3. The germline gives CDR1 SQVTM, CDR2 ANQGSEA. The V end lost 1 base, the J end lost 1 base, and 7 bases lay between the germline ends. This CDR3 reads CSVEGGQNTEAFF. Here the CDR3 DNA reads TGCAGCGTTGAAGGGGGCCAGAACACTGAAGCTTTCTTT. Using reference TRBV29-1 and TRBJ1-1 for the parts outside the CDR3, the full variable domain is SAVISQKPSRDICQRGTSLTIQCQVDSQVTMMFWYRQQPGQSLTLIATANQGSEATYESGFVIDKFPISRPNLTFSTLTVSNMSPEDSSIYLCSVEGGQNTEAFFGQGTRLTVV.

This clonotype has only one observation. The V and J genes are TRBV7-8 and TRBJ1-1, with a possible D match to TRBD1 (5 bases). CDR3 length equals 16 residues. CDR1 is SGHVS, CDR2 FQNEAQ, per germline. Trimming took 7 bases from V and 1 from J, leaving 19 bases between them. For the CDR3, the DNA is TGTGCCAGCAATAAAAGGGGTGGGGGGAAGAACACTGAAGCTTTCTTT. Protein: CASNKRGGGKNTEAFF.

In its sample, this clonotype was seen once. The V gene is TRBV7-2, the J gene TRBJ1-5; possibly TRBD1 for D (5 bases). V lost 5 bases and J 4 bases, leaving 21 bases between the germline ends. The CDR3 runs to 17 residues. Germline CDR1 SGHTA, CDR2 FQGNSA. The CDR3 DNA sequence: TGTGCCAGCAGCCCCATACATCCTTGGGGACTTAATCAGCCCCAGCATTTT. Its translation: CASSPIHPWGLNQPQHF.

This clonotype has ten or more counts. The V and J genes are TRBV20-1 and TRBJ2-1; TRBD2 aligns across 8 bases. The CDR3 loop spans 15 amino acids. V shed 4 bases, J shed 4 bases, and the junction held 9 bases outside the gene matches. Germline V CDR1 and CDR2: DFQATT, SNEGSKA (reference sequence). CDR3: CSATLQRGRYNEQFF. CDR3 bases: TGCAGTGCTACCCTCCAGCGGGGGAGATACAATGAGCAGTTCTTC.

The genes are TRBV9 and TRBJ1-6; D uncertain. The CDR3 is 14 residues long. The V gene lost 3 bases and the J gene lost 3 bases, with 7 bases spanning the gap. The germline gives CDR1 SGDLS, CDR2 YYNGEE. CDR3 DNA: TGTGCCAGCAGCGGAGGGAACTATAATTCACCCCTCCACTTT. Translation gives CASSGGNYNSPLHF.

This clonotype was observed at least ten times. This rearrangement joins TRBV5-1 to TRBJ1-2; 8 bases match TRBD1. The germline V gene has CDR1 SGHRS and CDR2 YFSETQ. The ends lost 4 bases at V and 6 bases at J; junction bases unmatched: 8. The CDR3 loop spans 14 amino acids. The DNA of the CDR3 is TGCGCCAGCAGCGGATCCGGGACAGGCGATGGCTACACCTTC. Amino acids: CASSGSGTGDGYTF. The variable domain in full, completed from reference TRBV5-1 and TRBJ1-2, reads KAGVTQTPRYLIKTRGQQVTLSCSPISGHRSVSWYQQTPGQGLQFLFEYFSETQRNKGNFPGRFSGRQFSNSRSEMNVSTLELGDSALYLCASSGSGTGDGYTFGSGTRLTVV.

This clonotype was seen a few times. This sequence joins TRBV19 and TRBJ2-6; 8 nucleotides line up with TRBD2. Germline CDR1 reads LNHDA; CDR2 reads SQIVND (reference sequence). With V trimmed by 2 bases and J by 0 bases, 9 bases remained unmatched. The CDR3 contains 19 residues. The CDR3 bases are TGTGCCAGTAGTATAATACGAGCGGGGGCCAACTCTGGGGCCAACGTCCTGACTTTC. Its translation: CASSIIRAGANSGANVLTF.

V is TRBV3-1 and J is TRBJ2-1; a possible D gene is TRBD2 (7 bases). This CDR3 comprises 15 residues. V was clipped by 5 bases and J by 6 bases, with 17 bases between them. Germline CDR1 LGHDT, CDR2 YNNKEL (reference sequence). The CDR3 nucleotides are TGTGCCAGCAGCAAGGCGGGGGCCCAATGCAATGAGCAGTTCTTC. Translation gives CASSKAGAQCNEQFF.

At least ten counts were recorded for this clonotype. This rearrangement joins TRBV19 to TRBJ1-2; D gene uncertain. The germline CDR1 and CDR2 sequences are LNHDA and SQIVND (reference sequence). Trimming took off 6 bases at V and 5 bases at J, with 13 bases between the two ends. CDR3 length equals 13 residues. As DNA, the CDR3 is TGTGCCAGTAGGCCCGTAGGGATGTATGGCTACACCTTC. Residues: CASRPVGMYGYTF.

This chain joins TRBV5-5 and TRBJ1-4; 8 bases match TRBD1. Germline CDR1 reads SGHKS; CDR2 reads YYEKEE (reference sequence). The V and J ends lost 0 bases and 7 bases, in that order; junction bases with no gene match: 8. This CDR3 is built from 16 residues. CDR3 residues: CASSLGRTGGAEKLFF. DNA of the CDR3: TGTGCCAGCAGCTTGGGACGTACAGGGGGGGCTGAAAAACTGTTTTTT.

The table lists this clonotype with many counts. The chain is built from TRBV6-1 and TRBJ1-5, with no clear D. The CDR3 runs 17 residues. Germline loops: CDR1 MNHNS, CDR2 SASEGT. Trimming removed 2 bases at V and 0 bases at J, with 14 bases between. CDR3 coding DNA: TGTGCCAGCAGTGAAAATTGGTCCGCCTATAGCAATCAGCCCCAGCATTTT. This gives the protein CASSENWSAYSNQPQHF.

The chain recombines TRBV7-9 with TRBJ1-1, with D unclear. This CDR3 has 14 residues. V lost 1 base and J 1 base, leaving 7 bases between the germline ends. Germline V gene lookup returns CDR1 SEHNR and CDR2 FQNEAQ (reference sequence). CDR3: CASSLVRTNTEAFF. In nucleotides, the CDR3 is TGTGCCAGCAGCTTAGTCAGGACGAACACTGAAGCTTTCTTT.

This clonotype has more than one count but fewer than ten. This may be a read error: a much more frequent sequence differs by one nucleotide. The CDR3 DNA reads as TGCGCCAGCAGCTTGGGAGGGGGCAGCCCCTACAATGAGCAGTACTTC. This encodes CASSLGGGSPYNEQYF. The V and J genes are TRBV5-1 and TRBJ2-5; 7 positions agree with TRBD1. The CDR3 loop spans 16 amino acids. Per germline, CDR1 SGHRS and CDR2 YFSETQ. Unmatched junction bases numbered 16, after V lost 0 bases and J lost 11 bases.

The chain employs TRBV6-1 and TRBJ1-2; 9 bases are a match to TRBD1. From germline, CDR1 is MNHNS and CDR2 SASEGT. The CDR3 runs 14 residues. Unmatched junction bases numbered 9, after V lost 6 bases and J lost 7 bases. CDR3 nucleotides: TGTGCCAGCAGACCCGGGACAGGGTATCGTGGCTACACCTTC. Translated, it gives CASRPGTGYRGYTF.

This clonotype has only a few counts. Since a much larger clone is just one base distant, this may be a read error. The rearrangement uses TRBV6-5 and TRBJ2-7; TRBD2 might be the D (5 bases). Germline lookup yields CDR1 MNHEY and CDR2 SVGAGI. The CDR3 runs to 11 residues. The CDR3 DNA is TGTACCACCGGGAAAGCCTACGAGCAGTACTTC. This gives the protein CTTGKAYEQYF.

The chain combines TRBV7-3 with TRBJ2-2, with D unclear. CDR1 and CDR2 from the germline V gene are SGHTA and FQGTGA. Deletions cut 5 bases from V and 6 bases from J, with 10 bases between. This CDR3 is 13 amino acids long. DNA of the CDR3: TGTGCCAGCAGCCTTGAAATGTCCGGGGAGCTGTTTTTT. Protein product: CASSLEMSGELFF. Full variable domain (outside the CDR3, taken from reference TRBV7-3 and TRBJ2-2): GAGVSQTPSNKVTEKGKYVELRCDPISGHTALYWYRQSLGQGPEFLIYFQGTGAADDSGLPNDRFFAVRPEGSVSTLKIQRTERGDSAVYLCASSLEMSGELFFGEGSRLTVL.

In regard to this clonotype: This may arise from a read error, as a much more abundant clone is one base away. The rearrangement links TRBV29-1 to TRBJ1-1; the D gene is possibly TRBD1 (5 bases). The V gene lost 4 bases and the J gene lost 3 bases, with 15 bases spanning the gap. This CDR3 has 14 amino acids. Germline CDR1 reads SQVTM; CDR2 reads ANQGSEA. The CDR3 protein is CSVARGETYTEAFF. CDR3 nucleotide sequence: TGCAGCGTTGCTCGGGGCGAAACCTACACTGAAGCTTTCTTT.